This T cell receptor beta chain was profiled in a study of regulatory dendritic cells for organ transplantation. Findings and limits, study-wide: Memory CD8+ clonal expansion seemed more limited with regulatory than mature dendritic cells. Memory CD8+ T cells were the most oligoclonal; naive cells were highly diverse. Resting memory CD8+ T cells held the most alloreactive clonotypes.

About this clone: As yet, its antigen is unknown.

FACS sorted CD4+ or CD8+ T cells into CD45RA+ naive and CD45RO+ memory. Libraries were prepared by immunoSEQ multiplex PCR; TCRdb keeps only in-frame clonotypes and omits some of them. The sample holds tens of thousands of clones, around two thirds seen once. V shed 8 bases and J shed 1 base, with 9 bases lying between them. The CDR3 consists of 13 residues. Looked up from germline, CDR1 is SNHLY and CDR2 is FYNNEI. This sequence joins TRBV2 and TRBJ2-4, with D possibly being TRBD2 (6 bases). The sequenced sample consisted of memory CD4+ T cells from blood. As for subset: CD45RO+ memory T cells. This TCR was recovered from a human donor in good health. The chain's CDR3 is CASGREAKNIQYF. CDR3 in DNA: TGTGCCAGCGGCCGGGAGGCCAAAAACATTCAGTACTTC.